This T cell receptor beta chain was obtained from a study of regulatory T cells in long-lasting Graves disease (dated by TCRdb to about 2021). Background for the entire study: Antithyroid drugs had been taken for less than 3 months by newly diagnosed Graves' disease patients. Persistent Graves' disease patients were compared with newly diagnosed Graves' disease patients by peripheral blood TCR sequencing and RNA sequencing. TCR sequencing covered roughly 13 persistent and 20 or so newly diagnosed Graves' disease patients, some 33 samples in total. The study took place in China and was registered as a clinical trial.

The library was produced with multiplex PCR. Instrument used: Illumina HiSeq 4000. To build TCR beta libraries, CDR3 regions were amplified by Arm-PCR using iRepertoire HTBI primers. PCR products were gel purified before sequencing. The authors' pipeline ran thus. Gene usage analysis of CDR3 amino acid clonotypes relied on the approximately 60 TRBV and 12 to 15 TRBJ segments identified across samples. Filtered high-quality paired reads were merged into contigs using COPE and FqMerger. BLAST was used to align contigs to IMGT TRBV, TRBD and TRBJ reference genes, with CDR3 defined following IMGT. Clonotypes above 0.1% frequency were classified as highly expanded clones. Shannon entropy was used to measure repertoire diversity, and the Gini coefficient was used to measure V-J evenness. A clonotype was considered public if more than one individual shared it. TCRdb passed the public sequencing reads through fastp at Q25 and MiXCR, retaining productive beta sequences. Duplicate CDR3 protein sequences are folded into a single record with the most common DNA and genes. TCRdb, not the original authors, processed these V and J calls. Across this sample there are approximately 460,000 distinct CDR3 sequences, with 16% seen only once. Of the sample, roughly a tenth falls within the top ten clones.

This clonotype was seen only a few times. The antigen it binds to is not known. No per-base quality is available; no much larger clone lies one base away. The time point label, read with the paper, signifies: newly diagnosed GD, antithyroid drugs for less than 3 months. For both TCR sequencing and RNA sequencing, RNA was extracted from PBMCs in TRIzol. Graves' disease was diagnosed according to American Thyroid Association guidelines. Patients for the study were recruited at an endocrinology department in Xi'an, China. Each patient gave approximately 8.8 milliliters of peripheral blood, collected in an EDTA anticoagulant tube. Ficoll Paque Plus density gradient separation was used to isolate PBMCs, and no additional T cell sorting was done. An Agilent 2100 Bioanalyzer and agarose gel were used to check RNA quality, while a NanoDrop 2000 measured RNA concentration. Unmatched junction bases come to 12, with V trimmed by 5 bases and J by 9 bases. Inclusive of the bounding cysteine and phenylalanine, the CDR3 is 15 residues long. Only the CDR3 DNA is retained, 45 bases long and in frame from the first base.

The full study reports these points: Sequencing and analysis were limited to the TCR beta chain. The study examined only peripheral blood because the primary lesion, thyroid tissue, could not be accessed. As a limitation, the authors acknowledged that the small sample size may reduce accuracy. Compared with newly diagnosed patients, persistent Graves' disease patients had lower TCR Shannon entropy and fewer highly expanded clones, which suggests clonal expansion. Persistent patients shared more public clonotypes among themselves (around 3,000) than newly diagnosed patients did (nearly 1,000). TRBV28, TRBJ1-2 and TRBJ2-5 were preferentially used in persistent disease, while TRBV20-1 and TRBJ2-1 were favored in newly diagnosed disease.

The same sample was also studied in work on T cells in Graves' hyperthyroidism and ophthalmopathy. Per the second study: A patient counted as having stable Graves' hyperthyroidism if no progression to ophthalmopathy occurred over 18 months of follow-up. Hyperthyroidism patients were aged 18 to 65 years and newly diagnosed, with disease duration of less than 2 months. Exclusion was applied to patients with uncontrolled infections, other autoimmune diseases, pregnancy or lactation. Diagnoses relied on clinical symptoms, serum thyroxine and TRAb, thyroid ultrasound and orbital computed tomography. The first round of RT-PCR for the TCR CDR3 was performed with the HTBI primer set and the Qiagen OneStep RT-PCR kit. Most expanded thyroid clonotypes (frequency above 0.001) were also detected in blood, a finding suggesting that blood repertoires may reflect thyroid immune responses. A model built on a 13 V-J signature distinguished ophthalmopathy from stable hyperthyroidism, reaching around 88% sensitivity and under 84% specificity in cross-validation and 80%/75% in testing. In validation, the model predicted progression to ophthalmopathy with roughly 70% sensitivity and 72% to 85% specificity, a median of 6.5 months before onset. A discovery cohort of around 100 patients, 43 with Graves' ophthalmopathy and about 60 with stable Graves' hyperthyroidism, was used to find distinguishing TCR V-J signatures. Prospective prediction of ophthalmopathy was tested in an independent validation cohort of under 20 hyperthyroidism patients and 15 to 17 patients who later progressed to ophthalmopathy. The approximately 98 discovery patients were randomly divided into training and test sets at a 7:3 ratio. In addition, the study compared T-cell repertoires in thyroid tissue and in blood from over 5 Graves' hyperthyroidism patients. Following sampling, methimazole starting at 30 mg daily was given to hyperthyroidism patients, and high-dose intravenous methylprednisolone was given to ophthalmopathy patients. The libraries were constructed in a second round of multiplex PCR and then size-selected and purified. Sequencing of the libraries was done on an Illumina HiSeq2000 using paired-end 100 bp reads. SOAPnuke was used to process the raw data, with reads discarded if the reads contained adapters or uncalled bases, had a mean Phred below 15, or lacked an exact constant-primer or identifier match. High-quality paired reads were merged with COPE v1.2.5, and unique nucleotide sequences were defined as clonotypes. MiTCR v1.1 was used to align the clonotypes against IMGT TRBV, TRBD and TRBJ reference segments. The analysis was restricted to V-J combinations with a frequency above 0.0001, which together covered approximately 99% of the repertoires. The TCS score was defined as the ratio of F50 (clonal expansion) to E x V (chaos), calculated using BLOSUM62-based TCRdist between CDR3 peptides within each V-J. Welch's t-statistics and random forest reduced some 510 V-J features to roughly 13, which were used in a naive Bayes classifier (R e1071). Sample size was not statistically predetermined, and investigators were not blinded to group allocation. The paper reports TCR Vbeta CDR3 sequencing of approximately 140 peripheral blood samples: approximately 41 ophthalmopathy, around 80 hyperthyroidism and approximately 17 progressor patients.

The receptor was isolated from a woman in her twenties or thirties with Graves disease. Donor details come from another sample of the same person, matched by shared clones. This chain is built from TRBV12-3 or TRBV12-4 and TRBJ2-1, with 8 bases in between that match TRBD2. This specimen consisted of peripheral blood mononuclear cells (PBMCs), obtained at new diagnosis, from a patient treated with antithyroid drugs. CDR3 sequence: CASSPSGTRRSEQFF. In nucleotides, the sequence is TGTGCCAGCAGTCCCAGCGGGACTAGGCGTTCTGAGCAGTTCTTC.